Detailed here is one T cell receptor beta chain. There is no known antigen for this receptor. Base qualities were left out, and no much larger clone turns up one base away. In total, 666 healthy bone marrow donors made up the cohort. Cohort members were all nominally healthy when sampled, although unrecorded immune exposures were likely present. The donor tested CMV seronegative, placing the donor among the 352 seronegative members of the cohort. A peripheral blood sample was provided by each donor, and peripheral blood mononuclear cells were used for TCR beta sequencing. Genomic DNA was extracted from the blood cell samples with the Qiagen DNeasy Blood Extraction Kit. The data were taken from a study of cytomegalovirus exposure and HLA in healthy donors (dated by TCRdb to the late 2010s). In the study overall: In an earlier analysis of approximately 500 of the donors, about 260 Gb of sequence data and 90 million to 120 million unique TCR beta sequences from about 179 million T cells were reported. Across approximately 420 genotyped donors of the cohort, an average of 235,054 unique TCR beta nucleotide sequences per donor were sequenced, and roughly 17% of those sequences were non-productive. Approximately 310 gigabases of sequencing data and 70 million to 85 million unique TCR sequences were included in an early release covering about 700 HLA-typed donors. About 5 DR-DQ haplotypes were handled as single units for association and clustering, since linkage in the cohort was strong. In a later genetic analysis, genome-wide SNP genotypes for 398 of the 666 donors were used, and that subset was treated as a discovery cohort. Rather than using new phenotypic data, the later analysis identified candidate immune exposures from TCR beta sequences and from how often those sequences occurred across donors. The number of typed donors differed by locus: roughly 629-640 for A, B, C, DRB1 and DQB1; approximately 540 for DQA1; roughly 600 for DPA1; and some 450 for DPB1. All discovery cohort repertoires had been generated using a single sequencing platform. Besides the first cohort of approximately 710 subjects, a separate validation cohort made up of some 110 different subjects was used. To predict cytomegalovirus infection status, the study combined high-throughput TCR immunosequencing, statistical association of individual TCRs with disease status, and machine learning. A later analysis re-analyzed previously published TCR beta repertoires from 666 donors and added high-resolution HLA genotyping to study TCR occurrence patterns. The study aimed to test whether cataloging public T cell receptors could reveal signatures of past pathogen exposure. Alongside the repertoire data, information on donor age, sex, ethnicity and CMV serostatus was compiled. Of the 300 to 450 genotyped donors, more than 75% were placed in the genetic ancestry cluster associated with self-reported Caucasian donors. The study used immunosequencing to profile the T cell repertoires of several hundred subjects and linked those repertoires to cytomegalovirus serostatus. HLA typing included class I and class II loci at four-digit resolution. In an earlier analysis of more than 550 of the donors, high-throughput TCR beta sequencing was used to judge whether each TCR beta V gene segment behaved as functional or pseudogenic. Results the study describes overall, beyond this receptor: The study gave a list of about 160 TCR beta chains associated with cytomegalovirus. Immune exposure information for the cohort was limited to CMV serostatus. A later analysis found that HLA-associated TCR beta chains were more clonally expanded and had lower generation probabilities than equally common non-associated chains. Broadly in line with IMGT annotations, most TCR beta V segments showed up in productive rearrangements about 87% or about 30% of the time in an earlier analysis of some 590 of the donors. In a later genetic analysis, a missense DCLRE1C variant was associated with V-gene and J-gene trimming of TCR beta chains, and the association was replicated in an independent cohort. Some IMGT-functional V segments, including TRBV6-2 and TRBV6-3, could not be told apart with the 87-base-pair reads, so those segments were excluded. A cluster of highly shared sequence variants was judged likely to represent a technical artifact of the sequencing pipeline. According to a later analysis, parvovirus B19, influenza, CMV and Epstein-Barr virus appeared linked to several top co-occurrence clusters. Roughly uniform sequencing depth across donors was assumed in presence/absence analyses, although this assumption may not hold. Because HLA typing was missing for some donors at each locus, association tests included only the typed subset. When HLA alleles, especially DR and DQ, strongly co-occurred, TCR associations were difficult to assign to individual alleles. A later analysis associated approximately 17,000 TCR beta sequences with specific HLA alleles at a false discovery rate of 0.05. According to the authors, the approach could potentially be generalized to other disease states and immunological phenotypes. Only TCR beta chains were sequenced in this cohort, and the absence of alpha or paired-chain data limited detectable features. A further reported finding was that TCR beta sequences accurately predicted the HLA-A and HLA-B alleles for most subjects in the first cohort. Most CMV-associated TCR beta chains appeared to be HLA-restricted in a later analysis, and the HLA associations seemed to be driven largely by CMV exposure. In both the original and validation cohorts, the classifier was reported to diagnose cytomegalovirus status with high specificity and sensitivity. In a later analysis, the rate of TCR association differed among HLA loci, with DRB1 alleles having the most associated TCRs and HLA-C alleles having the fewest. A later genetic analysis reported fewer N-insertions in productive TCRs among donors in an Asian-associated ancestry cluster than the roughly 700-donor mean. Correlated functional status among segregating V segments might reflect linkage disequilibrium, but an unknown experimental factor could not be ruled out. Because counts were too low, 15 or so rarely observed V segments, including chromosome 9 orphons, were excluded from the earlier analysis of some 590 of the donors. Most TCR sequences were seen in very few donors, while some public TCRs were found in many individuals. In vitro tests confirmed that three of the cytomegalovirus-associated TCR beta chains recognize cytomegalovirus antigens.

The library was generated by the immunoSEQ multiplex PCR assay. The multiplex PCR relied on a mix of 60 forward primers for TCR Vbeta segments and 13 reverse primers for TCR Jbeta segments. The CDR3 region of rearranged TCR beta genes was amplified from genomic DNA by a multiplex PCR assay. The amplified TCR beta libraries were sequenced on the Illumina HiSeq System as 87-base-pair reads. Turning to the authors' computational methods: A later analysis counted some 80 million unique TCR beta chains across the 650 to 800 repertoires, and some 11 million of these chains were shared by at least two donors. Raw reads were error-corrected and collapsed into unique sequences with a nearest-neighbor algorithm that merged closely related sequences to remove PCR and sequencing errors. Alignment of CDR3 sequences to IMGT reference sequences was used to assign V, D and J gene segments. Each retained sequence needed at least a six-nucleotide match to both a V gene segment and a J gene segment. Rearrangements were called productive when the CDR3 lacked stop codons and stayed in frame with V and J; all others were non-productive. Following IMGT convention, CDR3 was defined as the stretch from the second conserved V-encoded cysteine to the conserved J-encoded phenylalanine. Sequences without an unambiguous match to a single V gene segment were excluded from the earlier analysis of approximately 560 of the donors. An earlier analysis of some 500 of the donors classified V segments as functional when productive rearrangements were above 56.7% and as segregating when the standard deviation between donors was above 5%. A statistical classification framework was developed to diagnose cytomegalovirus status using the catalog of TCR beta chain sequences. V and J gene assignment, in a later analysis, came from comparing TCR nucleotide sequences with IMGT/GENE-DB human TR gene sequences. Using the TCRdist pipeline, a later analysis assigned CDR3 sequences along with most-parsimonious VDJ recombination scenarios. In a later analysis, each TCR beta chain was defined by its CDR3 amino acid sequence together with its V-gene family, and reads lacking a unique V-gene family were excluded. To address suspected cross-contamination and a sequencing artifact, a later analysis removed 592 highly shared, low-generation-probability nucleotide sequences. A later analysis calculated a clonal expansion index for each public chain from normalized within-repertoire ranks of inferred template counts. In a later analysis, generation probabilities were computed with a VDJ recombination model fitted to out-of-frame rearrangements, and the resulting probabilities were checked against IGoR. Hypergeometric tests were used in a later analysis to score TCR-TCR, TCR-HLA and TCR-CMV co-occurrence, with a repertoire-size bias correction applied to the TCR pairs. A later analysis estimated false discovery rates by permuting HLA or CMV assignments 20 times. In a later analysis, co-occurring TCRs were grouped using DBSCAN, and TCRdist sequence similarity was added for clustering within HLA-allele-positive subsets. For co-occurrence clustering, repertoires with fewer than 30,000 or more than 120,000 public chains were excluded, along with four to six repertoires with anomalous nucleotide sharing. TCRdb retrieved this table from immuneACCESS and kept in-frame rearrangements only. Not all clones are present; in checked studies, unresolved V genes account for under half, and no reason is known for the remainder. V, J and clone size are those of that table, while D and trimming were read from the DNA. In this sample the table shows about 170,000 clones, about 76% of which occur a single time. Clones ranked in the top ten supply approximately 2% of the sample.

V ends up 4 bases short and J 1 base short, with an unmatched junction base count of 3. CDR1 and CDR2 are read off the germline V gene as SNHLY and FYNNEI. The cysteine opens and the phenylalanine closes a CDR3 of 14 amino acids. Only the CDR3 DNA stays, 42 bases, in frame from base 1. The sequencing input was PBMCs. The sequence came from a female donor in good health and CMV-seronegative. The chain joins TRBV2 to TRBJ2-7, with 8 bases matching TRBD1. The DNA sequence follows: TGTGCCAGCAGTGCCGGACAGGGATCCTACGAGCAGTACTTC. Translated, this gives CASSAGQGSYEQYF.